This T cell receptor (beta chain) was recorded in a study of blood T cell repertoires in COVID-19. Measured with immunoSEQ multiplex PCR; TCRdb has only the in-frame clones, and not every one. The sample includes approximately 350,000 clones, around 88% of them seen just once. This CDR3 is built from 17 residues. Germline CDR1 reads SGHRS; CDR2 reads YFSETQ. Trimming stripped 2 bases from V and 3 bases from J, with 20 bases between. The rearrangement links TRBV5-1 to TRBJ1-1; TRBD1 might be the D (6 bases). The TCR sequence derives from a woman in her fifties or sixties with COVID-19, enrolled during active disease. The sample taken for sequencing was peripheral blood. CDR3: CASSFGPQGQGDTEAFF. The CDR3 DNA is TGCGCCAGCAGCTTTGGGCCGCAGGGGCAAGGGGACACTGAAGCTTTCTTT. The full variable domain, rest sourced from reference TRBV5-1 and TRBJ1-1, is KAGVTQTPRYLIKTRGQQVTLSCSPISGHRSVSWYQQTPGQGLQFLFEYFSETQRNKGNFPGRFSGRQFSNSRSEMNVSTLELGDSALYLCASSFGPQGQGDTEAFFGQGTRLTVV.